This T cell receptor beta chain was found in a study of shared clonotypes between healthy human individuals. Trimming cost V 3 bases and J 6 bases, with 14 bases left between them. From germline, CDR1 is KGHSH and CDR2 LQKENI. The CDR3 runs to 15 residues. Using immunoSEQ multiplex PCR, the repertoire was profiled, and TCRdb retains in-frame clones only, with some absent. The data show some 2,400,000 clones, 90% to 96% seen once. Sample: naive CD4+ T cells sorted from blood. Specified subset: CD45RA+ positively selected. The chain links TRBV18 to TRBJ2-2; perhaps TRBD1 as D (6 bases). The source of this sequence is a man aged 18-30 years in good health. CDR3 protein: CASSPQQGTSGELFF. The DNA of the CDR3 is TGTGCCAGCTCACCTCAACAGGGTACCTCCGGGGAGCTGTTTTTT.